One T cell receptor beta chain is described in this entry. Its antigen has not been determined. Base qualities are missing; no much larger clone stands one base away. Enrolling through a virtual design, the prospective study's participants ranged in age from roughly 18 to 90 years and lived across about two dozen United States geographic areas. In the prospective study, participants were assigned to cohorts based on the clinical history participants reported in a screening survey and a study questionnaire. ImmuneRACE Cohort 3 recovered participants were defined by two consecutive negative NP/OP PCR tests, healthcare professional clearance, or symptom resolution. In the prospective study, whole blood, serum and a nasopharyngeal or oropharyngeal swab were collected from each participant by mobile phlebotomists. Over an approximately 2-month period, participants in the prospective study had the option of providing additional blood draws and questionnaires. Before DNA extraction, blood samples from the prospective study were shipped at room temperature or frozen.

The CDR3 spans 13 residues, from the cysteine through the phenylalanine. Solely the CDR3 DNA is kept, with 39 bases framed from the first base. V was cut back by 8 bases and J by 5 bases, leaving a gap of 15 bases between them. CDR1 and CDR2 are read off the germline V gene (reference sequence) as SGHAT and FQDESV. TCRbeta CDR3 regions were amplified from genomic DNA by means of the immunoSEQ Assay, a bias-controlled multiplex PCR. In the source study's methods: Within the assay, amplification of reference gene primers was used to estimate how many nucleated cells each sample contained. To quantify the absolute abundance of each unique TCRbeta CDR3 rearrangement, sequence reads were collapsed and filtered. For each sample, productive Simpson clonality was calculated as the square root of Simpson's diversity index across productive rearrangements. TCRdb stores this immuneACCESS table with in-frame sequences only. Part of the clones is absent; in the studies checked, under half of the shortfall reflects unresolved V genes, and no reason is known for the rest. D and trimming were read from the DNA, whereas the V and J calls and clone size are those reported in that table. The sample has a few hundred thousand clones on record, approximately 80% of them singletons. The leading ten clones occupy around a tenth of the sample.

This entry is derived from a study of blood T cell repertoires in COVID-19 (dated by TCRdb to 2020 to 2022). The study in broad terms: Collaborator samples came from the United States, Italy and Spain and covered acute and convalescent phases of COVID-19. The prospective study material was composed of cDNA or gDNA derived from T cells, B-cell-depleted T cells, or PBMCs. Deeply sampled blood TCRbeta repertoires from subjects exposed to, actively infected with, or recovered from COVID-19 were included in the dataset. HLA class I and class II types, where available, came from metadata supplied by the sample provider rather than from assay-based typing. The repertoires were released in a freely available public database meant as a resource for research on the immune response to SARS-CoV-2. Nearly every sample came with metadata listing a de-identified subject ID, COVID-19 status, age in years and sex. The samples were drawn from two sources: the first 160 participants of the ongoing ImmuneRACE study, and 950 to 1,500 subjects contributed by 6 global collaborators.

What the authors observed across the whole study: How much clinical and demographic metadata was included differed by source and by participant, and the metadata was provided uncurated.

This chain is built from TRBV11-1 and TRBJ2-5; the best D guess is TRBD1, with 5 bases matching. The receptor comes from a man between 35 and 55 years old who had recovered from COVID-19. Sequenced sample: PBMCs or T cells enriched from blood (not recorded which). The CDR3 is CASQRTSGETQYF. The nucleotide sequence reads TGTGCCAGCCAACGGACCTCAGGGGAGACCCAGTACTTC. Here the CDR3 is joined to the reference TRBV11-1 and TRBJ2-5 genes, and the full variable domain is: EAEVAQSPRYKITEKSQAVAFWCDPISGHATLYWYRQILGQGPELLVQFQDESVVDDSQLPKDRFSAERLKGVDSTLKIQPAELGDSAMYLCASQRTSGETQYFGPGTRLLVL.